This entry is about one T cell receptor (beta chain). Its specificity is unknown. The CDR3 extends over 15 amino acids. V lost 0 bases, J lost 2 bases, and 2 bases stayed unmatched. The germline V gene has CDR1 SGHRS and CDR2 YFSETQ. The data derive from a study of T cell responses to AZD1222 COVID-19 vaccine. Whole-study results and caveats: The reported proportion of spike-specific TCRs targeting unmutated variant regions was nearly half. With dominance at 160-218 and 743-854, vaccine-associated CD4 TCRs spanned spike. There were mostly white British donors and more females than males, and clonal diversity was possibly underestimated.

Some clones are missing from TCRdb's copy, which holds only in-frame ones; the method was immunoSEQ multiplex PCR. The sample lists roughly 140,000 clones; around 89% were seen once. The J gene is TRBJ2-3, the V gene TRBV5-1; TRBD1 matches 8 bases. The sequence was collected from an adult in good health. The material sequenced was peripheral blood, taken on day 0 of AZD1222 vaccination. Here the CDR3 DNA reads TGCGCCAGCAGCTTGGACAGGGGGTACACAGATACGCAGTATTTT. Its protein is CASSLDRGYTDTQYF.